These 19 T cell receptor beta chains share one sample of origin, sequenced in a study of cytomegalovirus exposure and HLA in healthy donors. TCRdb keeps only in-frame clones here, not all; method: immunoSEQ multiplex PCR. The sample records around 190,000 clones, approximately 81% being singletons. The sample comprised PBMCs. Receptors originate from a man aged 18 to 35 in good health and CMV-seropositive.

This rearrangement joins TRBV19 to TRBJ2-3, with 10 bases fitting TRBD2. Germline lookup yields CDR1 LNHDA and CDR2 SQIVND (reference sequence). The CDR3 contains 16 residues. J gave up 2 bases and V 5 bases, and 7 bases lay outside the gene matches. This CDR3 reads CASSLGTSEYTDTQYF. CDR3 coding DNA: TGTGCCAGTAGTTTAGGGACTAGCGAGTACACAGATACGCAGTATTTT.

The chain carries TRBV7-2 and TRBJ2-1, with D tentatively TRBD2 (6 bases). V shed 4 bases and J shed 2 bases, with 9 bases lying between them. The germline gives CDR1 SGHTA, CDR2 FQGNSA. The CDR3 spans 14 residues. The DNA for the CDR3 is TGTGCCAGCAGCTCCGGGGGAACCTACAATGAGCAGTTCTTC. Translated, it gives CASSSGGTYNEQFF.

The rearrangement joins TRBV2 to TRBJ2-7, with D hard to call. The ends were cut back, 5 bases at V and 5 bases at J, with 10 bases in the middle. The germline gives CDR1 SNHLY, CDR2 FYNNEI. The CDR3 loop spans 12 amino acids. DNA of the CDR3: TGTGCCAGCAGTTATCCAGGCAACGAGCAGTACTTC. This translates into CASSYPGNEQYF.

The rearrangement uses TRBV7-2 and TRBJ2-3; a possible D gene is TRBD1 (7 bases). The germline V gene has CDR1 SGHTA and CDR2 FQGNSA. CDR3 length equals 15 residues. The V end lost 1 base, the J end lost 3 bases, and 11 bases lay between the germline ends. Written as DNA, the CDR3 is TGTGCCAGCAGCTTAGTTGCAGGGGGGACAGATACGCAGTATTTT. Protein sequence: CASSLVAGGTDTQYF.

The CDR3: CASSLSLNAGHEQYF. CDR3 DNA: TGTGCCAGCAGTTTATCCCTCAACGCGGGACACGAGCAGTACTTC. V is TRBV28 and J is TRBJ2-7, with a possible D match to TRBD2 (6 bases). The length of the CDR3 is 15 residues. Germline lookup yields CDR1 MDHEN and CDR2 SYDVKM. V was trimmed by 1 base and J by 5 bases, leaving 15 bases between them. Full variable domain (rest looked up from reference TRBV28 and TRBJ2-7): DVKVTQSSRYLVKRTGEKVFLECVQDMDHENMFWYRQDPGLGLRLIYFSYDVKMKEKGDIPEGYSVSREKKERFSLILESASTNQTSMYLCASSLSLNAGHEQYFGPGTRLTVT.

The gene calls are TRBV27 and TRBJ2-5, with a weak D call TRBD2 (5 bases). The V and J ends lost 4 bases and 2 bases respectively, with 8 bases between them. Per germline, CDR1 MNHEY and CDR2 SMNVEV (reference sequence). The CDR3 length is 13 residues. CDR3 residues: CASSSDWQETQYF. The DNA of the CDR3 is TGTGCCAGCAGTTCGGACTGGCAAGAGACCCAGTACTTC.

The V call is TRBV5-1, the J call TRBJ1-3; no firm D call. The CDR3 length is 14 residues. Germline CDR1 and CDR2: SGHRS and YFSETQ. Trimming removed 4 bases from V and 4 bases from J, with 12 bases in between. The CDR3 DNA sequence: TGCGCCAGCAGCCCCGGAGCAACCGGAAACACCATATATTTT. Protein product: CASSPGATGNTIYF.

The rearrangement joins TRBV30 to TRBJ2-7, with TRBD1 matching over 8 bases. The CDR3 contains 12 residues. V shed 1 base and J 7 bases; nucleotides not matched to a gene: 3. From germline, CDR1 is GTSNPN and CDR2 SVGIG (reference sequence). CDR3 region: CAWSGTGREQYF. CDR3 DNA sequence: TGTGCCTGGAGTGGGACAGGGCGGGAGCAGTACTTC.

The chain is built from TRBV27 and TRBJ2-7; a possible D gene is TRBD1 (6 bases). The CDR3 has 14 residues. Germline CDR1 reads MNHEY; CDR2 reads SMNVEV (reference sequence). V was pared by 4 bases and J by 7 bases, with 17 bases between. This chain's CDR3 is CASSSGTTQGEQYF. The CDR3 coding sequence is TGTGCCAGCAGTTCGGGGACCACCCAGGGGGAGCAGTACTTC.

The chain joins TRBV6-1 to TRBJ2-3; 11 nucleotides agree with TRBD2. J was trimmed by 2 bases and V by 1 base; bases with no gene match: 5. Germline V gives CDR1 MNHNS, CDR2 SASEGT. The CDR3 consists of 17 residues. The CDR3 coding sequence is TGTGCCAGCAGTGAAGAGACTAGCGGGGCCTCCACAGATACGCAGTATTTT. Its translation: CASSEETSGASTDTQYF.

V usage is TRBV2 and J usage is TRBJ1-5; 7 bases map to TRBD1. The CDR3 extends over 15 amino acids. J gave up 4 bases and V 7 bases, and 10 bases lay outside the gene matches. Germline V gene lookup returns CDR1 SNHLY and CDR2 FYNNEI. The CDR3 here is CASTEGGRRNQPQHF. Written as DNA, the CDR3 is TGTGCCAGCACCGAAGGGGGCCGGAGGAATCAGCCCCAGCATTTT.

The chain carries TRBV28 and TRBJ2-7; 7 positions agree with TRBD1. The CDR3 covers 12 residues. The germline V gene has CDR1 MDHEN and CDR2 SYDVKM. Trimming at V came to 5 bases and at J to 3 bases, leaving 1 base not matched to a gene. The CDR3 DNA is TGTGCCAGCAGTCAGGGGGACTACGAGCAGTACTTC. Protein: CASSQGDYEQYF.

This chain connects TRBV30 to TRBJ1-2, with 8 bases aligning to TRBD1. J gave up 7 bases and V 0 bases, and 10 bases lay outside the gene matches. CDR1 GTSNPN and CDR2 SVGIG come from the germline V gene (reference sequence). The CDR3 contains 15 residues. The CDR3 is CAWSVPGQGAGGYTF. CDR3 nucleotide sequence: TGTGCCTGGAGTGTACCCGGGCAGGGGGCAGGTGGCTACACCTTC.

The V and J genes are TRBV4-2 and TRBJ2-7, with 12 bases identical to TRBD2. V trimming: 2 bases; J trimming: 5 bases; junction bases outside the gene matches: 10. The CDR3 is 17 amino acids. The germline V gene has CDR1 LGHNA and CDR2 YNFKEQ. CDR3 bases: TGTGCCAGCAGCCAATTACCCACTAGCGGGAGGTTACACGAGCAGTACTTC. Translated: CASSQLPTSGRLHEQYF.

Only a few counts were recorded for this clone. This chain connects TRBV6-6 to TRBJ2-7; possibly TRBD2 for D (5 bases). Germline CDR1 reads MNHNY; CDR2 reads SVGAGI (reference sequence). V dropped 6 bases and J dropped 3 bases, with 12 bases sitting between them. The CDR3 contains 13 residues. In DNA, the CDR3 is TGTGCCAGCAGCCGCCCGGGATACTACGAGCAGTACTTC. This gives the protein CASSRPGYYEQYF.

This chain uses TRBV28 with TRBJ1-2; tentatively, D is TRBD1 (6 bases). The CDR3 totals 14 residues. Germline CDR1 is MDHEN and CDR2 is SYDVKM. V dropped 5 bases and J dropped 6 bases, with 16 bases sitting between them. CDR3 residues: CASSNREITDGYTF. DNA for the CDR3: TGTGCCAGCAGTAACAGGGAAATTACGGATGGCTACACCTTC.

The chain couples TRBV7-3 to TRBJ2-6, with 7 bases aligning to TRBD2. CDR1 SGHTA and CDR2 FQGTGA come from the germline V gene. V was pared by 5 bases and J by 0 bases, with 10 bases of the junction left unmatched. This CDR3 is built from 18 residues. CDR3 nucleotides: TGTGCCAGCAGCCCCGGGCATGCTAGCGGCTCTGGGGCCAACGTCCTGACTTTC. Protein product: CASSPGHASGSGANVLTF.

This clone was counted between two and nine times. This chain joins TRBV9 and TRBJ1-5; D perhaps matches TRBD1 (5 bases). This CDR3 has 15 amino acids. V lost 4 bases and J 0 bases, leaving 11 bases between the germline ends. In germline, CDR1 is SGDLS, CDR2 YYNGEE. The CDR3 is CASSRKGYSNQPQHF. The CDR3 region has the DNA TGTGCCAGCAGCCGTAAGGGGTATAGCAATCAGCCCCAGCATTTT.

CDR3 protein: CASGTSGATEAFF. The CDR3 DNA reads TGTGCTAGTGGTACCTCAGGGGCCACTGAAGCTTTCTTT. This chain joins TRBV12-5 and TRBJ1-1, with TRBD1 as a possible D gene (6 bases). V gave up 5 bases and J gave up 4 bases, with 11 bases separating them. The CDR3 is made up of 13 amino acids. CDR1 LGHNT and CDR2 FRNRAP come from the germline V gene.